This T cell receptor beta chain originates from a study of blood T cell repertoires in COVID-19 (TCRdb year 2020). Background for the entire study: The collaborator samples originated in the United States, Italy and Spain and spanned the acute and convalescent phases of COVID-19. Subjects who had been exposed to COVID-19, were actively infected with it, or had recovered from it provided the deeply sampled blood TCRbeta repertoires that made up the dataset. Samples were obtained from the ongoing ImmuneRACE study (first 160 participants) and from over 1,000 subjects provided by 6 global collaborators. The repertoires were released in a freely available public database intended as a resource for research on the immune response to SARS-CoV-2. Sample metadata almost always included a de-identified subject ID, COVID-19 status, age in years and sex. The material from the prospective study consisted of cDNA or gDNA derived from T cells, B-cell-depleted T cells, or PBMCs. Where available, HLA class I and class II types were taken from metadata supplied by the sample provider and were not determined by assay-based typing. Findings and caveats that apply to the study as a whole: How much clinical and demographic metadata was included differed by source and by participant, and the metadata was provided uncurated.

Whole blood was collected in K2EDTA tubes by collaborating institutions according to the institutions' own protocols. For TCRbeta analysis, collaborators shipped samples as frozen whole blood, isolated PBMCs, or DNA extracted from either of those sample types. The CDR3 goes from the cysteine to the phenylalanine over 13 residues. Only the CDR3 region is kept as DNA, spanning 39 bases read in frame from base 1. V gives up 0 bases and J gives up 5 bases, and the segment between their germline ends measures 6 bases. The germline V gene encodes CDR1 SGHAT and CDR2 FQDESV (reference sequence). Concerning this clone itself: No antigen is known for it. Per-nucleotide qualities are absent, and no much larger clonotype sits a single base away.

TCRbeta CDR3 regions were amplified from genomic DNA by means of the immunoSEQ Assay, a bias-controlled multiplex PCR. The original pipeline was this. Nucleated cell counts per sample were estimated from amplification of reference gene primers within the assay. To quantify the absolute abundance of each unique TCRbeta CDR3 rearrangement, sequence reads were collapsed and filtered. For each sample, productive Simpson clonality was calculated by taking the square root of Simpson's diversity index across productive rearrangements. Imported from immuneACCESS, the table was reduced by TCRdb to in-frame sequences with V and J called. These copies leave out some clones; in studies compared against another copy, an unresolved V gene accounts for under half, and the cause of the remainder is not known. V, J and clone size are those of that table, while D and trimming were read from the DNA. Recorded for this sample are approximately 130,000 clones; 85% to 90% of them occurred a single time. The ten largest clones add up to 2% to 3% of the sample.

The sequenced sample consisted of peripheral blood. The rearrangement joined TRBV11-1 to TRBJ2-3, with the D gene too uncertain to name. This TCR derives from a man aged 45-65 years with active COVID-19. CDR3 reads: CASSLAQLDTQYF. The nucleotide sequence reads as follows: TGTGCCAGCAGCTTAGCTCAGTTAGATACGCAGTATTTT.